One sample yielded the 30 T cell receptor beta chains listed below, sequenced in a study of breast tumors, draining lymph nodes, adjacent tissues (dated by TCRdb to the mid-2010s). Lymph node samples were obtained from the axillary draining lymph nodes of breast cancer patients. The receptor library was made with multiplex PCR. Data came from an Illumina HiSeq 2000. The raw public data were reprocessed by TCRdb itself: fastp quality trimming at Q25, MiXCR clonotype calling, in-frame beta chains only. Identical CDR3 proteins give one entry, which carries the most common genes and DNA. The sample yields some 150,000 distinct CDR3 sequences; roughly a third were counted once. The ten largest clones add up to about 3.7% of the sample. The sequenced sample consisted of axillary lymph node tissue. Source of these receptors: a female donor with breast cancer. Some clones in this sample may be carry-over from other donors' samples.

There are many counts of this clonotype. This chain links TRBV6-6 with TRBJ2-1; D is unresolved. This CDR3 comprises 13 residues. Germline V gene sequence: CDR1 MNHNY, CDR2 SVGAGI (reference sequence). Trimming removed 6 bases from V and 8 bases from J, with 14 bases in between. The CDR3 region is CASSGSGWDEQFF. For the CDR3, the DNA is TGTGCCAGCAGCGGATCGGGCTGGGATGAGCAGTTCTTC.

In this sample, this clonotype turned up many times. This chain links TRBV29-1 with TRBJ1-2; 9 bases are shared with TRBD1. Germline V gene data show CDR1 as SQVTM and CDR2 as ANQGSEA. The CDR3 totals 13 residues. V was clipped by 8 bases and J by 8 bases; unmatched bases: 12. The DNA of the CDR3 is TGCAGCAGTAGGGACAGGGCAGGCAACGGCTACACCTTC. Protein product: CSSRDRAGNGYTF.

A remark on this clonotype: The germline gene is not matched at one end of the junction; a read error may be the cause. J is TRBJ1-3 and V is TRBV10-3, with a weak D call TRBD1 (6 bases). Germline V gene sequence: CDR1 ENHRY, CDR2 SYGVKD. The CDR3 is made up of 16 amino acids. The CDR3 DNA sequence: TGTGCTATCAGTGAGTCGGCAGGGGCGAATGGAAACGCCATATATTTT. Translating gives CAISESAGANGNAIYF.

J is TRBJ1-1 and V is TRBV12-3 or TRBV12-4; D unresolved. V was shortened by 2 bases and J by 3 bases, with 7 bases between the two germline ends. This CDR3 has 13 residues. The CDR3 is CASSLQRYTEAFF. The CDR3 DNA follows: TGTGCCAGCAGTTTACAGCGTTACACTGAAGCTTTCTTT.

Of note for this clonotype: A read error may explain this, as a much larger clone is one base away. The rearrangement joins TRBV4-3 to TRBJ2-1; D may be TRBD1 (5 bases). The CDR3 runs 13 residues. Deletions cut 0 bases from V and 15 bases from J, with 15 bases between. Germline CDR1 reads LGHNA; CDR2 reads YSLEER. The CDR3 region is CASSQESDSPAFF. The DNA for the CDR3 is TGCGCCAGCAGCCAAGAGTCTGACAGCCCTGCGTTCTTC.

For this clonotype: A clone one base away is much larger, so this may be a read error. The chain employs TRBV13 and TRBJ2-7; D is perhaps TRBD1 or TRBD2 (5 bases each). Trimming left V 8 bases short and J 1 base short, with 18 bases between. Germline CDR1 and CDR2: PRHDT and FYEKMQ (reference sequence). The CDR3 runs to 15 residues. The CDR3 here is CASSLRVGQSYEQYF. CDR3 sequence (DNA): TGTGCCAGCTCGCTGCGGGTAGGACAATCCTACGAGCAGTACTTC.

This clonotype was detected ten times or more. The rearrangement uses TRBV6-5 and TRBJ2-1; 14 bases map to TRBD2. The V gene end was trimmed by 4 bases and the J gene end by 7 bases; junction bases not matched to a gene: 3. The germline gives CDR1 MNHEY, CDR2 SVGAGI. The CDR3 length is 15 residues. CDR3 amino acids: CASSSGLAGENEQFF. CDR3 DNA sequence: TGTGCCAGCAGTTCGGGACTAGCGGGAGAAAATGAGCAGTTCTTC.

This clonotype was counted ten times or more. V and J are TRBV6-5 and TRBJ2-1; 11 positions match TRBD2. The V segment lost 2 bases and the J segment 9 bases; nucleotides outside the gene matches: 9. The V gene's germline CDR1 is MNHEY and CDR2 SVGAGI. This CDR3 spans 16 amino acids. The CDR3 region has the DNA TGTGCCAGCAGTTACGGTAGCGGGAGGGCCTTTGCTGAGCAGTTCTTC. It encodes CASSYGSGRAFAEQFF.

About this clonotype itself: A much larger clone differs by one base, so this may be a read error. This sequence joins TRBV3-1 and TRBJ2-7; 10 bases line up with TRBD2. The CDR3 is 15 residues long. In germline, CDR1 is LGHDT, CDR2 YNNKEL (reference sequence). The CDR3 DNA reads TGTGCCGGCAGCCAAGCTAGCGGGAGCTCCTACGAGCAGTACTTC. Translated: CAGSQASGSSYEQYF.

Comment on this clonotype: Sequence at one end of the junction differs from germline and may be a read error. This chain uses TRBV7-8 with TRBJ2-2, with 9 nucleotides matching TRBD2. The germline CDR1 and CDR2 sequences are SGHVS and FQNEAQ. The CDR3 is 17 residues long. CDR3 in amino acids: CASSLAGERANTGELFF. The CDR3 DNA reads as TGCGCCAGCAGCTTAGCGGGGGAAAGAGCGAACACCGGGGAGCTGTTTTTT.

This clonotype was seen only once. Because it lacks the conserved phenylalanine or tryptophan at the end, this CDR3 is likely a read error. The chain joins TRBV4-2 to TRBJ1-5; D gene unclear. This CDR3 contains 14 residues. Germline CDR1 LGHNA, CDR2 YNFKEQ. The CDR3, as DNA: TGTGCCAGTAGCCAAGATGGGAGGGATCAGCCCCAGCATCTT. It yields the protein CASSQDGRDQPQHL.

In regard to this clonotype: Being one base from a much bigger clone, this may be a read error. This sequence joins TRBV20-1 and TRBJ2-1; 9 bases are shared with TRBD2. From germline, CDR1 is DFQATT and CDR2 SNEGSKA (reference sequence). The CDR3 is 15 residues long. CDR3 sequence reads: CSAYQREVSSNEQFF. For the CDR3, the DNA is TGCAGTGCTTACCAGCGGGAGGTCTCCTCCAATGAGCAGTTCTTC.

Points on this clonotype: A much larger clonotype is one base distant, so this may be a read error. The V and J genes are TRBV6-5 and TRBJ1-4; 9 bases map to TRBD1. The length of the CDR3 is 15 residues. The germline gives CDR1 MNHEY, CDR2 SVGAGI. The CDR3 DNA follows: TGTGCCGGCAGTTACGGCGGACAGGGGAGGGAAAAACTGTTTTTT. This codes for CAGSYGGQGREKLFF.

About this clonotype: A read error may explain this, as a much larger clone is one base away. The rearrangement joins TRBV28 to TRBJ1-6; 10 bases agree with TRBD1. Germline assignment: CDR1 MDHEN and CDR2 SYDVKM. The V gene end was trimmed by 6 bases and the J gene end by 9 bases; junction bases not matched to a gene: 11. This CDR3 contains 16 residues. Here the CDR3 DNA reads TGTGCCAGCAGACCGATCGGGACAGGGGTAGGTTCACCCCTCCACTTT. This codes for CASRPIGTGVGSPLHF.

This chain uses TRBV15 with TRBJ2-3; TRBD2 agrees at 11 bases. Germline V CDR1 and CDR2: LNHNV, YYDKDF (reference sequence). Trimming cost V 5 bases and J 2 bases; bases outside gene matches: 18. This CDR3 spans 20 amino acids. Written as DNA, the CDR3 is TGTGCCACCAGCGGAGCCGGGACTAGCGGTTCCTTAACCGACACAGATACGCAGTATTTT. Protein sequence: CATSGAGTSGSLTDTDTQYF.

Turning to this clonotype: Likely a read error: the CDR3 ends without its conserved phenylalanine or tryptophan. The chain joins TRBV2 to TRBJ2-3; the D gene is possibly TRBD2 (6 bases). This CDR3 is 15 amino acids long. Trimming left V 4 bases short and J 2 bases short, with 13 bases between. The germline V gene has CDR1 SNHLY and CDR2 FYNNEI. CDR3 sequence: CASSVRGSLTDTQYL. CDR3 nucleotide sequence: TGTGCCAGCAGTGTTCGGGGGAGTCTCACAGATACGCAGTATCTT.

Comment on this clonotype: Since a much larger clone is just one base distant, this may be a read error. The rearrangement links TRBV5-8 to TRBJ2-1; no clear D gene. Per the germline V gene, CDR1 is SGHTS and CDR2 is YDEGEE. The CDR3 contains 13 residues. CDR3 loop: CAGSSVSYNEQFF. DNA for the CDR3: TGTGCCGGCAGCTCCGTTTCCTACAATGAGCAGTTCTTC.

This clonotype came up many times. The CDR3 region has the DNA TGCGCCAGCAGCTCAAAGACAGGGACAGCCTACGAGCAGTACTTC. Translating gives CASSSKTGTAYEQYF. The rearrangement joins TRBV5-1 to TRBJ2-7; TRBD1 agrees at 7 bases. J gave up 2 bases and V 3 bases, and 8 bases lay outside the gene matches. Germline V gene lookup returns CDR1 SGHRS and CDR2 YFSETQ. The CDR3 is 15 amino acids.

Ten or more counts support this clonotype. The chain links TRBV9 to TRBJ2-4; a weak D match, TRBD2 (5 bases). Germline-derived CDR1 and CDR2 are SGDLS and YYNGEE. Trimming left V 4 bases short and J 7 bases short, with 15 bases between. The CDR3 is 14 residues long. Here the CDR3 reads CASSPQREWNIQYF. The DNA of the CDR3 is TGTGCCAGCAGCCCCCAAAGGGAGTGGAACATTCAGTACTTC.

Ten or more counts support this clonotype. The V call is TRBV7-9, the J call TRBJ2-3; D gene ambiguous. CDR3 length: 15 residues. Trimming took off 2 bases at V and 2 bases at J, with 11 bases between the two ends. The germline CDR1 and CDR2 sequences are SEHNR and FQNEAQ (reference sequence). CDR3 sequence (DNA): TGTGCCAGCAGCTTATCATGGACGGACACAGATACGCAGTATTTT. It encodes CASSLSWTDTDTQYF.

CDR3: CARVPPDYSPLHF. The CDR3 DNA is TGTGCTAGAGTCCCTCCAGATTATTCACCCCTCCACTTT. The chain carries TRBV7-6 and TRBJ1-6; unclear D gene. CDR1 and CDR2 from the germline V gene are SGHVS and FNYEAQ. The CDR3 is made up of 13 amino acids.

This clonotype was recorded many times. A much larger clone differs from this one at a single base, so this may be a read error. The chain carries TRBV10-3 and TRBJ1-3; D might be TRBD1 (5 bases). The V and J ends lost 10 bases and 0 bases respectively, with 13 bases between them. The CDR3 consists of 14 residues. Germline V lookup: CDR1 ENHRY, CDR2 SYGVKD. CDR3 DNA sequence: TGTGCCACGGGGCGGGGAGGCTCTGGAAACACCATATATTTT. It is translated as CATGRGGSGNTIYF.

This clonotype was recorded at least ten times. The genes are TRBV18 and TRBJ2-1; the match to TRBD1 covers 7 bases. J gave up 5 bases and V 3 bases, and 1 base lay outside the gene matches. Germline V gives CDR1 KGHSH, CDR2 LQKENI. The CDR3 has 13 residues. The CDR3 DNA follows: TGTGCCAGCTCACCGGGACAGAACAATGAGCAGTTCTTC. It translates to CASSPGQNNEQFF.

This clonotype was seen ten or more times. V usage is TRBV28 and J usage is TRBJ2-7; TRBD1 agrees at 9 bases. V gave up 6 bases and J gave up 5 bases; unmatched junction bases: 14. CDR1 is MDHEN and CDR2 is SYDVKM in the germline V gene. The CDR3 spans 16 residues. The CDR3 sequence is CASSEGQGRRLHEQYF. CDR3 coding DNA: TGTGCCAGCAGCGAGGGACAGGGCCGACGTCTCCACGAGCAGTACTTC.

The V call is TRBV24-1, the J call TRBJ2-2; TRBD1 aligns across 8 bases. This CDR3 comprises 14 residues. V lost 9 bases, J lost 6 bases, and 8 bases stayed unmatched. Per the germline V gene, CDR1 is KGHDR and CDR2 is SFDVKD. Written as DNA, the CDR3 is TGTGCCACCTTACAGGGGGAAGGGGCCGGGGAGCTGTTTTTT. Translating it yields CATLQGEGAGELFF.

With respect to this clonotype: A read error is possible here, since a much larger clone lies one base away. The chain carries TRBV7-3 and TRBJ2-3, with 16 positions matching TRBD2. Germline V lookup: CDR1 SGHTA, CDR2 FQGTGA. This CDR3 has 17 residues. The CDR3 bases are TGTGCCAGCAGCCCCGGGACTAGCGGGAGGGCCGGAGATCCGCAGTATTTT. This translates into CASSPGTSGRAGDPQYF.

There are many counts of this clonotype. The CDR3 DNA follows: TGTGCCAGCAGTCGGACAGGGGTCTACGAGCAGTACTTC. Protein product: CASSRTGVYEQYF. The V call is TRBV6-5, the J call TRBJ2-7, with 9 bases that match TRBD1. Germline V gene data show CDR1 as MNHEY and CDR2 as SVGAGI. The CDR3 runs 13 residues. V shed 5 bases and J 3 bases; nucleotides not matched to a gene: 2.

Notes on this clonotype: It may be a read error: a sequence one base away is much more abundant. This CDR3 is missing its conserved last phenylalanine or tryptophan, likely due to a read error. The chain uses TRBV27 and TRBJ2-1, with 9 bases matching TRBD1. The CDR3 loop spans 15 amino acids. Germline V gene sequence: CDR1 MNHEY, CDR2 SMNVEV (reference sequence). V was clipped by 2 bases and J by 3 bases; unmatched bases: 2. The CDR3 DNA reads as TGTGCCAGCAGTTTAGGGACAGGGCTCTACAATGAGCAGTTCTCC. Its protein is CASSLGTGLYNEQFS.

This clonotype was counted ten times or more. The genes are TRBV30 and TRBJ1-6, with D hard to call. Germline CDR1 reads GTSNPN; CDR2 reads SVGIG (reference sequence). The CDR3 totals 13 residues. The V and J ends lost 1 base and 13 bases respectively, with 14 bases between them. The CDR3 DNA sequence: TGTGCCTGGAGTGAACGGGCCTACACGCCCCTCCACTTT. Its protein product is CAWSERAYTPLHF.

There are many counts of this clonotype. The CDR3, as DNA: TGTGCCAGCAGCCCCACGGCCTCTGGAAACACCATATATTTT. Translation: CASSPTASGNTIYF. The rearrangement uses TRBV12-3 or TRBV12-4 and TRBJ1-3, with D hard to call. Trimming left V 6 bases short and J 0 bases short, with 9 bases between. The CDR3 has 14 residues.